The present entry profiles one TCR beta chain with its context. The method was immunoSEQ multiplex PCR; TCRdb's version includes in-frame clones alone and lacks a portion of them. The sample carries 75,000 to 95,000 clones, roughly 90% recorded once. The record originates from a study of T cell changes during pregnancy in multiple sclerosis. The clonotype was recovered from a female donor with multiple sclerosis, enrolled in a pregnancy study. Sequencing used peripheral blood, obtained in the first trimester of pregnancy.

CDR3 sequence: CAWTLDRAYEQYF. The CDR3 nucleotides read TGTGCCTGGACCTTAGACAGGGCCTACGAGCAGTACTTC. The rearrangement uses TRBV30 and TRBJ2-7; 7 bases are shared with TRBD1. Unmatched junction bases numbered 5, after V lost 4 bases and J lost 2 bases. Germline CDR1 and CDR2: GTSNPN and SVGIG (reference sequence). The CDR3 length is 13 residues.